This paragraph covers one T cell receptor (beta chain) sequence. Antigen: not known. The CDR3 has 15 amino acids. Germline V gene lookup returns CDR1 MNHEY and CDR2 SVGAGI. The V and J ends lost 5 bases and 1 base respectively, with 13 bases between them. Repertoires were generated with immunoSEQ multiplex PCR, while TCRdb's copy carries only in-frame clones and drops some. The table lists about 85,000 clones, around 93% of them singletons, with 7% to 9.5% in the top ten. This sample was included in a study of graft-versus-host responses after intestinal transplantation. The overall study: Those transplanted obtained multivisceral, liver-intestinal, or isolated intestinal grafts.

Overall study results and limits: Present in recipient marrow, GvH clones included some that appeared first in ileum or blood. Among circulating GvH clones, peak levels were associated with early post-transplant declines in HvG clones. Across patients carrying graft-donor T cell macrochimerism, allografts held high graft-versus-host to host-versus-graft clonal ratios.

Sequences were derived from unstimulated CD8+ T cells sorted from spleen or lymph node cells, sampled before transplant. The clonotype originates from a human donor who was the organ donor for an intestinal transplant. The chain links TRBV6-5 to TRBJ2-3, with no clear D. This CDR3 reads CASSLQESRTDTQYF. As DNA, the CDR3 is TGTGCCAGCAGTCTCCAGGAATCCCGCACAGATACGCAGTATTTT.